This is a list of T cell receptor beta chains from one sample in a study of cytomegalovirus exposure and HLA in healthy donors. Profiling relied on immunoSEQ multiplex PCR, and the TCRdb table lists in-frame clones only, not all of them. The sample lists about 150,000 clones; more than 75% were seen once. Sequences were obtained from PBMCs. The receptors shown here come from a young man in good health and CMV-seropositive. Each CDR3 is given without its conserved first and last residue.

cdr3_aa	j_call	v_call
ASSRLAGGSDEQF	TRBJ2-1	TRBV27
ASSVAPSNEKLF	TRBJ1-4	TRBV9
ASSYSGGGANQPQH	TRBJ1-5	TRBV6-5
AWTPVTSWAEQF	TRBJ2-1	TRBV30
ASSPGGETYEQY	TRBJ2-7	TRBV4-1
SATVETQY	TRBJ2-5	TRBV20-1
ASSLASLSEAF	TRBJ1-1	TRBV11-2
ASSFPPRDRVRNEQY	TRBJ2-7	TRBV5-6
AISVALAGLSGNTIY	TRBJ1-3	TRBV10-3
ASSDQGALVYT	TRBJ1-2	TRBV25-1
ATLIGVSYEQY	TRBJ2-7	TRBV5-1
ASSPRSPTASSYNEQF	TRBJ2-1	TRBV4-2
ASSLAGNEQY	TRBJ2-7	TRBV5-1
ASSSTGAFTRYEQY	TRBJ2-7	TRBV7-2
AWSVLVATGELF	TRBJ2-2	TRBV30
ASSHNTGTSPYNEQF	TRBJ2-1	TRBV7-9